Below, one T cell receptor (beta chain) is given with its context. Its cognate antigen is unknown. Sorting was done in triplicate for each CD8+ T cell subset (roughly 300,000 cells each). This specimen belongs to a study of CXCR3-negative and CXCR3-positive naive CD8 T cells. Findings and caveats of the study: Post-cryopreservation CXCR3 expression was partly diminished, and the bulk of assays employed fresh PBMCs.

It was by 5' RACE with UMI labels that the TRB cDNA libraries were prepared. TCRdb derives one entry per CDR3 protein from the 5' RACE reads, leaving out DNA. This table lists approximately 60,000 distinct CDR3 sequences. This CDR3 has 14 residues. Germline-derived CDR1 and CDR2 are MNHEY and SMNVEV (reference sequence). The rearrangement uses TRBV27 and TRBJ1-5; with no DNA, the TCRdb D assignment of TRBD1 cannot be verified. The TCR originated in a human donor in good health. Some clones in this sample may be carry-over from other donors' samples. Sequenced: memory CD8+ T cells from blood. This chain's CDR3 is CASSPGYSNQPQHF.